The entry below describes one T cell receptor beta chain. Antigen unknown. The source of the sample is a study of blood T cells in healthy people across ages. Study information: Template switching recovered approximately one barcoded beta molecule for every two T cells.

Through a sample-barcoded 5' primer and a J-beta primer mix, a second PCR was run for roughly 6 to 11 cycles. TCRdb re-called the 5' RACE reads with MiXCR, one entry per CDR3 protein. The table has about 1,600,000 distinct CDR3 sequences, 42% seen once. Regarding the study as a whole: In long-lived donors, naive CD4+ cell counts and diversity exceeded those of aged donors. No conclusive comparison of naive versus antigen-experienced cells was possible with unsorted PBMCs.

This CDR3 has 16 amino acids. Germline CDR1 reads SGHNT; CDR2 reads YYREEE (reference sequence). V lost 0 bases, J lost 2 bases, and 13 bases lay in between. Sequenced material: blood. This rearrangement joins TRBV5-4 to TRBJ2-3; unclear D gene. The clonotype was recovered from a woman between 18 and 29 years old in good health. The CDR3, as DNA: TGTGCCAGCAGCTTGGGGCTAGGGCTTATCACAGATACGCAGTATTTT. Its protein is CASSLGLGLITDTQYF.